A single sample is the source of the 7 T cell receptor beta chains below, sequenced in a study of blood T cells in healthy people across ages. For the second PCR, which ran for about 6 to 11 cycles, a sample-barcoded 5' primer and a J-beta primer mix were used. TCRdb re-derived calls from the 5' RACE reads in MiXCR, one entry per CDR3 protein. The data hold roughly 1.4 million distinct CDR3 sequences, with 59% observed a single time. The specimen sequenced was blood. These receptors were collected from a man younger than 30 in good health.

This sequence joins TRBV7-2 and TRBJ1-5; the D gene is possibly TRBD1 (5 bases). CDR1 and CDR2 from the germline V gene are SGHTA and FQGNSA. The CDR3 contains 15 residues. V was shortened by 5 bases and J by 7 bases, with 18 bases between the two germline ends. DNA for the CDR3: TGTGCCAGCAGCGTTGACAGTCCCGGGCACCAGCCCCAGCATTTT. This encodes CASSVDSPGHQPQHF.

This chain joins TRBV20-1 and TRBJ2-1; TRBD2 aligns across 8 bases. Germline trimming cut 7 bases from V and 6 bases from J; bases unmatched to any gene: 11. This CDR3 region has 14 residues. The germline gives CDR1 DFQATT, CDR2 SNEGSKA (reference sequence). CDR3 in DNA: TGCAGTGTAATAGCGGGGCCCCCTGGCAATGAGCAGTTCTTC. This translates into CSVIAGPPGNEQFF.

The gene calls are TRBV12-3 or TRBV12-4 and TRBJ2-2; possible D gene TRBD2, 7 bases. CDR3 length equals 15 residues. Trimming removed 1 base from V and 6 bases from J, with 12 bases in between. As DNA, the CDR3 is TGTGCCAGCAGTTTAGTCGTAGGGGGGGCCGGGGAGCTGTTTTTT. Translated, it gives CASSLVVGGAGELFF.

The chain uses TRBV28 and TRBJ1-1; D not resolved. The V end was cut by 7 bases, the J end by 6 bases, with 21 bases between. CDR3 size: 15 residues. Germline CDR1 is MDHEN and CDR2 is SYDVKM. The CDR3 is CASTPDSTRPAEAFF. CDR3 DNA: TGTGCCAGCACGCCCGACTCGACACGCCCAGCTGAAGCTTTCTTT.

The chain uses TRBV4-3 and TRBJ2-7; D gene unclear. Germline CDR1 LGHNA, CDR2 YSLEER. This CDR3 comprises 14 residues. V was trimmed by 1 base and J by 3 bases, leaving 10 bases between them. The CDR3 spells CASSQALINYEQYF. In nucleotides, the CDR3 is TGCGCCAGCAGCCAAGCACTTATTAACTACGAGCAGTACTTC.

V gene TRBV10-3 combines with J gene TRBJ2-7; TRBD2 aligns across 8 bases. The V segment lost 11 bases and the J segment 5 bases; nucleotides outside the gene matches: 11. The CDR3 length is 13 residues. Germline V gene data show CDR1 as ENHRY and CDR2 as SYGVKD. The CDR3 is CASRLAFVDEQYF. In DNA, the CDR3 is TGTGCCTCCCGACTAGCGTTCGTGGACGAGCAGTACTTC.

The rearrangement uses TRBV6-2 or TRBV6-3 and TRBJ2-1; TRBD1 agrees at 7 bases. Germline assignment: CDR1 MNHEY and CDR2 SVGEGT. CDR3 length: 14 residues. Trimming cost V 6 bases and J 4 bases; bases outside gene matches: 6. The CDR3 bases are TGTGCCAGCAGCCCGGGACAGCAATACAATGAGCAGTTCTTC. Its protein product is CASSPGQQYNEQFF.